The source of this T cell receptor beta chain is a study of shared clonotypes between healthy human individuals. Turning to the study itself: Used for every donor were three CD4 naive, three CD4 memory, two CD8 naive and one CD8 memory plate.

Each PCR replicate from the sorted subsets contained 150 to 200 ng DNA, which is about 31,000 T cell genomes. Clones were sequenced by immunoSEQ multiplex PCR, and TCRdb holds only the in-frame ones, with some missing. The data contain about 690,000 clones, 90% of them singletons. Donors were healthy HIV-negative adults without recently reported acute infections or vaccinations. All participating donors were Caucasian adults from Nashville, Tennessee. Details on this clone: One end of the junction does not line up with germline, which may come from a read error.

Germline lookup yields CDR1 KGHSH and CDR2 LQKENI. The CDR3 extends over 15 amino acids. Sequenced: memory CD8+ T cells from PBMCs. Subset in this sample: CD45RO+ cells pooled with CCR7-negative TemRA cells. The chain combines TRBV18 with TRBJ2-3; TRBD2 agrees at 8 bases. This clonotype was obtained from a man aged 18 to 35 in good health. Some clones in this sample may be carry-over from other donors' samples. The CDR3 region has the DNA TGTGCCAGCTCTCCACTAGCGGCGAGCACAGATACGCAGTATTTT. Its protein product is CASSPLAASTDTQYF. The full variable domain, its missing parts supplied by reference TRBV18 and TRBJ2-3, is NAGVMQNPRHLVRRRGQEARLRCSPMKGHSHVYWYRQLPEEGLKFMVYLQKENIIDESGMPKERFSAEFPKEGPSILRIQQVVRGDSAAYFCASSPLAASTDTQYFGPGTRLTVL.